These 10 T cell receptor beta chains originate from one sample sequenced in a study of identifying expanded T cells in peripheral blood. Some clones are missing from TCRdb's copy, which holds only in-frame ones; the method was immunoSEQ multiplex PCR. The sample lists about 50,000 clones, 82% occurring once. Sequencing was done on a sample of blood. These receptor sequences come from a person aged 18 to 75 in good health.

The genes are TRBV7-9 and TRBJ2-7; 7 bases line up with TRBD2. Per the germline V gene, CDR1 is SEHNR and CDR2 is FQNEAQ (reference sequence). This CDR3 comprises 14 residues. The V segment lost 3 bases and the J segment 4 bases; nucleotides outside the gene matches: 6. The chain's CDR3 is CASSFHRTSYEQYV. Here the CDR3 DNA reads TGTGCCAGCAGCTTCCACAGGACTAGTTACGAGCAGTACGTC.

This chain links TRBV19 with TRBJ2-2, with 10 bases matching TRBD1. Germline V CDR1 and CDR2: LNHDA, SQIVND (reference sequence). Trimming took 6 bases from V and 4 from J; bases not matched to a gene: 5. The CDR3 length is 15 residues. For the CDR3, the DNA is TGTGCCAGTAGACCGACAGGGGGCCTCACCGGGGAGCTGTTTTTT. Amino acid sequence: CASRPTGGLTGELFF.

J is TRBJ2-2 and V is TRBV11-2; D unresolved. Germline CDR1 reads SGHAT; CDR2 reads FQNNGV. The CDR3 is 15 amino acids. V was shortened by 4 bases and J by 4 bases, with 13 bases between the two germline ends. The CDR3 DNA is TGTGCCAGCAGCTCCGTAGGACCTGTCACCGGGGAGCTGTTTTTT. Amino acids: CASSSVGPVTGELFF.

This chain joins TRBV5-6 and TRBJ1-2; TRBD1 agrees at 10 bases. V shed 3 bases, J shed 0 bases, and the junction held 2 bases outside the gene matches. This CDR3 comprises 15 residues. Per the germline V gene, CDR1 is SGHDT and CDR2 is YYEEEE. The CDR3 region has the DNA TGTGCCAGCAGCTCCGGGACAGGGGCTAACTATGGCTACACCTTC. Its translation: CASSSGTGANYGYTF.

The chain combines TRBV28 with TRBJ1-1; 7 nucleotides match TRBD1. V dropped 2 bases and J dropped 7; count of bases not matched to a gene: 13. The CDR3 extends over 16 amino acids. From germline, CDR1 is MDHEN and CDR2 SYDVKM. CDR3 in DNA: TGTGCCAGCAGTTTACCCCAGGGGGTGAGGGGTAATGAAGCTTTCTTT. Protein sequence: CASSLPQGVRGNEAFF.

The rearrangement links TRBV6-6 to TRBJ2-7, with 9 bases matching TRBD2. CDR3 size: 15 residues. Per the germline V gene, CDR1 is MNHNY and CDR2 is SVGAGI (reference sequence). The ends lost 4 bases at V and 7 bases at J; junction bases unmatched: 11. CDR3 DNA: TGTGCCAGCAGTTTTTCTAGCGGGGTTCCCCTTGAGCAGTACTTC. Encoded protein: CASSFSSGVPLEQYF.

The V gene is TRBV6-6, the J gene TRBJ2-2; D remains ambiguous. The CDR3 spans 14 residues. V gave up 6 bases and J gave up 5 bases, with 13 bases separating them. CDR1 is MNHNY and CDR2 is SVGAGI in the germline V gene (reference sequence). For the CDR3, the DNA is TGTGCCAGCAGCTGGGCCGCCCTGACCGGGGAGCTGTTTTTT. This codes for CASSWAALTGELFF.

This chain's CDR3 is CASSQRTGRTEAFF. The CDR3 DNA reads as TGTGCCAGCAGCCAGAGGACAGGTCGTACTGAAGCTTTCTTT. The chain joins TRBV7-8 to TRBJ1-1, with 7 bases aligning to TRBD1. CDR3 length equals 14 residues. J was trimmed by 5 bases and V by 5 bases; bases with no gene match: 8. Germline lookup yields CDR1 SGHVS and CDR2 FQNEAQ.

V is TRBV6-1 and J is TRBJ2-5, with 7 bases fitting TRBD2. CDR1 and CDR2 (germline): MNHNS, SASEGT. The trim removed 6 bases at V and 5 bases at J, leaving 15 bases unmatched. The CDR3 extends over 16 amino acids. DNA for the CDR3: TGTGCCAGCAGGGAAATAACGGGGGGACGTAGGGAGACCCAGTACTTC. Its protein product is CASREITGGRRETQYF.

This chain uses TRBV7-8 with TRBJ2-7, with D possibly called TRBD1 or TRBD2 (5 bases each). The CDR3 consists of 12 residues. V was cut by 1 base and J by 7 bases, with 8 bases left in between. The V gene's germline CDR1 is SGHVS and CDR2 FQNEAQ. CDR3: CASSLGDGEQYV. The CDR3 coding sequence is TGTGCCAGCAGCTTAGGGGACGGGGAGCAGTACGTC.